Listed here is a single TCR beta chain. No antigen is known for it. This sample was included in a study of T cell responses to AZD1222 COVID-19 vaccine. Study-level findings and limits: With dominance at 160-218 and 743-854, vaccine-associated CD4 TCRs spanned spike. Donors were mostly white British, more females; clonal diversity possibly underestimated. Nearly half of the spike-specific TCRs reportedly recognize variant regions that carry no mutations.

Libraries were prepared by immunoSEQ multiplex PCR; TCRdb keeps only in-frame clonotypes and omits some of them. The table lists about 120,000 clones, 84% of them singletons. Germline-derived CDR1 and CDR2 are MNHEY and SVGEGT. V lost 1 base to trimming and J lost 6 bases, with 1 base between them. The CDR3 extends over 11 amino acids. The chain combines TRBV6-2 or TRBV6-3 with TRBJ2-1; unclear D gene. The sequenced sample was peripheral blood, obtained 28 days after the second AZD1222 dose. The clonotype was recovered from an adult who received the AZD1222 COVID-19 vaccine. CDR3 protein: CASSYFNEQFF. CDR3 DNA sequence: TGTGCCAGCAGTTACTTCAATGAGCAGTTCTTC.